The clone carrying this T cell receptor beta chain is deemed medium-sized. Its antigen is still unknown. TCRdb re-called clones from the PCR reads using MiXCR. This table holds about 16,000 clones, about 13% found once. The data originate from a study of metastatic and nonmetastatic thyroid tumors. Whole-study results and caveats: Reportedly, malignant thyroid tumors had significantly higher TCR beta diversity than benign nodules, in blood and tumor.

All patients were treatment-naive before thyroid surgery. Material for sequencing was blood. The TCR was taken from a female donor with papillary thyroid cancer or a benign thyroid nodule (not recorded which). Some clones in this sample may be carry-over from other donors' samples.

The CDR3 region is CASTLSGGAHEQYF. The CDR3 bases are TGTGCCAGCACCCTCAGCGGGGGGGCCCACGAGCAGTACTTC. The chain is built from TRBV28 and TRBJ2-7; 10 bases align to TRBD2. Losses at the gene ends were 7 bases for V and 5 bases for J; bases not matched to a gene: 8. Germline CDR1 MDHEN, CDR2 SYDVKM. The CDR3 has 14 amino acids.